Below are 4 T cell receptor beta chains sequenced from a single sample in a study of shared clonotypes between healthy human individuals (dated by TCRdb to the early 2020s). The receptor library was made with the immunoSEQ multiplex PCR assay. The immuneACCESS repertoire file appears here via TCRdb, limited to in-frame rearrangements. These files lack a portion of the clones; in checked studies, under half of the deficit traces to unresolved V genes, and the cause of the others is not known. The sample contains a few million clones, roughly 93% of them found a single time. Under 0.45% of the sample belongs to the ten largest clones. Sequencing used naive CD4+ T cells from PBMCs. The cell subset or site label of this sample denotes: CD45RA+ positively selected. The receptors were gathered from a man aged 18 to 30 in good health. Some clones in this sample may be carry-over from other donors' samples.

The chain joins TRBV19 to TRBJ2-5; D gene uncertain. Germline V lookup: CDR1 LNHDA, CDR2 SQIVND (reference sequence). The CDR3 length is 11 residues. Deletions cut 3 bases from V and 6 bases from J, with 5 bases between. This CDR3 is CASSIEKTQYF. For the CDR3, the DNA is TGTGCCAGTAGTATCGAGAAGACCCAGTACTTC. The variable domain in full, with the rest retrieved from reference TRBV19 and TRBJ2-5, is DGGITQSPKYLFRKEGQNVTLSCEQNLNHDAMYWYRQDPGQGLRLIYYSQIVNDFQKGDIAEGYSVSREKKESFPLTVTSAQKNPTAFYLCASSIEKTQYFGPGTRLLVL.

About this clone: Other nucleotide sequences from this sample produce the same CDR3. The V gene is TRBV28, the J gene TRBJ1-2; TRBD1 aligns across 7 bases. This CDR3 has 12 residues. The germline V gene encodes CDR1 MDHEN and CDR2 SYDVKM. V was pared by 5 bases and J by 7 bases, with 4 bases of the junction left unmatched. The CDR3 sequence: CASSLRQGGYTF. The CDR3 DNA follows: TGTGCCAGCAGTCTCCGACAGGGTGGCTACACCTTC.

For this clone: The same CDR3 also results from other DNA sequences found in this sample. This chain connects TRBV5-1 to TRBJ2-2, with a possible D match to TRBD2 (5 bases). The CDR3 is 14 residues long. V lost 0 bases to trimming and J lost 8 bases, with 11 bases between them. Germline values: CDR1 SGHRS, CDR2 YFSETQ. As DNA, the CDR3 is TGCGCCAGCAGCTTGGTTCCGGGGTCGGGGGAGCTGTTTTTT. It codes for CASSLVPGSGELFF.

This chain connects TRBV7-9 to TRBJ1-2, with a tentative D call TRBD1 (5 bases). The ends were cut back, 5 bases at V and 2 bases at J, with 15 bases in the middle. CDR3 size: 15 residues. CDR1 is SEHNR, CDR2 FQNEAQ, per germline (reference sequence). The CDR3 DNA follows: TGTGCCAGCAGCCCTCCAATTCCAGGGAACTATGGCTACACCTTC. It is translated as CASSPPIPGNYGYTF. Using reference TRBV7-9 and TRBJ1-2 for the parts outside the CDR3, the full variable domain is DTGVSQNPRHKITKRGQNVTFRCDPISEHNRLYWYRQTLGQGPEFLTYFQNEAQLEKSRLLSDRFSAERPKGSFSTLEIQRTEQGDSAMYLCASSPPIPGNYGYTFGSGTRLTVV.